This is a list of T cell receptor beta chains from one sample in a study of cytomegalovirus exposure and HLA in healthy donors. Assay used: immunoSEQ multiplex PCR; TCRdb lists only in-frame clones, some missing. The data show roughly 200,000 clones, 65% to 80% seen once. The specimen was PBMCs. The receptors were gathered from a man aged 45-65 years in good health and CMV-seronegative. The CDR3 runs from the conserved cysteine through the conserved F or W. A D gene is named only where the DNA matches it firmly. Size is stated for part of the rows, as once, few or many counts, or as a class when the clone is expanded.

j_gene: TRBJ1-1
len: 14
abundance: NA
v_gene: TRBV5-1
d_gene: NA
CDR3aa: CASSLQTGNTEAFF
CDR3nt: TGCGCCAGCAGCTTACAAACAGGGAACACTGAAGCTTTCTTT

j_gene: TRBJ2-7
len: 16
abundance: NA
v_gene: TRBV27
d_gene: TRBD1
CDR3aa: CASSLHVGTGYYEQYF
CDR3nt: TGTGCCAGCAGTCTGCATGTCGGGACAGGATACTACGAGCAGTACTTC

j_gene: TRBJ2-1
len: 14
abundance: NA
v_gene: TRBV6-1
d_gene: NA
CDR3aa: CASSERGVYNEQFF
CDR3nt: TGTGCCAGCAGTGAACGCGGGGTCTACAATGAGCAGTTCTTC

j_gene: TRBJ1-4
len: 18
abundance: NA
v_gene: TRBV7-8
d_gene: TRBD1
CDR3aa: CASRVQGRSSPSNEKLFF
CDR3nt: TGTGCCAGCAGAGTACAGGGGAGGAGCTCCCCTTCTAATGAAAAACTGTTTTTT

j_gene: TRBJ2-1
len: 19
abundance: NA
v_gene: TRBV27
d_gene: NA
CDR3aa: CASSLSVTTAYGSYNEQFF
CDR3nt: TGTGCCAGCAGTTTAAGTGTCACCACTGCGTATGGCTCCTACAATGAGCAGTTCTTC

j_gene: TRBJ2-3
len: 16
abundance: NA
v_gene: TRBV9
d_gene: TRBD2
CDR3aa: CASTRLAGVSTDTQYF
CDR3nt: TGTGCCAGCACCCGACTAGCGGGAGTGAGCACAGATACGCAGTATTTT

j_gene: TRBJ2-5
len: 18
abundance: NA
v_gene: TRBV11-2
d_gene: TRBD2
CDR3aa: CASSLPGLAGGRQETQYF
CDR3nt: TGTGCCAGCAGCTTACCGGGACTAGCGGGAGGGCGGCAAGAGACCCAGTACTTC

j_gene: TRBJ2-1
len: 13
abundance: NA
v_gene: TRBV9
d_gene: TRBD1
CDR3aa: CASSQQGGNEQFF
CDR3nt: TGTGCCAGCAGCCAACAGGGGGGCAATGAGCAGTTCTTC

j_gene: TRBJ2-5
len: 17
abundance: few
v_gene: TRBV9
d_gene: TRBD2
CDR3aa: CASSVDLGGRAVETQYF
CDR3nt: TGTGCCAGCAGCGTAGACCTCGGCGGGAGGGCCGTAGAGACCCAGTACTTC

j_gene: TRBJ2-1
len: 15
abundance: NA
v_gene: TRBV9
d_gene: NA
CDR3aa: CASSFEWSSYNEQFF
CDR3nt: TGTGCCAGCAGCTTTGAGTGGAGCTCCTACAATGAGCAGTTCTTC

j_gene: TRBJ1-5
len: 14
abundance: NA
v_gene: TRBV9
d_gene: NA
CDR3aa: CASSVDSLGGPQHF
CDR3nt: TGTGCCAGCAGCGTAGACAGCCTGGGGGGGCCCCAGCATTTT

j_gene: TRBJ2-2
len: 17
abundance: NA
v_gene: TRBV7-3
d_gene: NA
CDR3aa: CASSLRLSGSNTGELFF
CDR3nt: TGTGCCAGCAGCTTAAGATTGTCAGGGTCAAACACCGGGGAGCTGTTTTTT

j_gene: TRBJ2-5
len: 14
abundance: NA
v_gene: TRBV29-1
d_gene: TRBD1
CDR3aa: CSVGSDRGQETQYF
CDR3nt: TGCAGCGTTGGTTCGGACAGGGGGCAAGAGACCCAGTACTTC

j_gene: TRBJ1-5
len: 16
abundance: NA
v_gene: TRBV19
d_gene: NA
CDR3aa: CASSIGGLGTNQPQHF
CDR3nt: TGTGCCAGTAGTATAGGGGGACTGGGGACGAATCAGCCCCAGCATTTT

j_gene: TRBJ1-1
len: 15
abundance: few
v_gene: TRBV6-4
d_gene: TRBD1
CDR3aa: CASSDTGDLNTEAFF
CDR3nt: TGTGCCAGCAGTGATACAGGGGATCTGAACACTGAAGCTTTCTTT

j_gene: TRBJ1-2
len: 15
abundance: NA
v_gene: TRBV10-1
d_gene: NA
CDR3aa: CASSVPDSSKYGYTF
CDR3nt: TGCGCCAGCAGTGTTCCGGACAGCTCGAAGTATGGCTACACCTTC

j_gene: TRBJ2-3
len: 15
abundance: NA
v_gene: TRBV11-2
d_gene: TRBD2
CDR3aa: CATRRGGRITDTQYF
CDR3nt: TGTGCCACCCGACGCGGCGGGAGGATCACAGATACGCAGTATTTT

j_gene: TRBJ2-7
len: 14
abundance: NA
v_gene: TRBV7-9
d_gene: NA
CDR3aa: CASSLAGRGDEQYF
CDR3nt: TGTGCCAGCAGCTTGGCCGGGAGAGGGGACGAGCAGTACTTC

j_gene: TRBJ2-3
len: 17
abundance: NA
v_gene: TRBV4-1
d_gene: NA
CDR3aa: CASSHPGTPSRADTQYF
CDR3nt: TGCGCCAGCAGCCACCCCGGGACTCCGTCGCGTGCAGATACGCAGTATTTT

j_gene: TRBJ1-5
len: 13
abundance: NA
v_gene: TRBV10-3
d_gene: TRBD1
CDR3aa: CAIGTGENQPQHF
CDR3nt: TGTGCCATCGGGACAGGGGAGAATCAGCCCCAGCATTTT

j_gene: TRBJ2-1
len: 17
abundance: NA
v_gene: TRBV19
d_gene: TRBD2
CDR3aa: CASSEAASGGSYNEQFF
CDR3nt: TGTGCCAGCTCTGAGGCGGCCAGCGGGGGCTCCTACAATGAGCAGTTCTTC

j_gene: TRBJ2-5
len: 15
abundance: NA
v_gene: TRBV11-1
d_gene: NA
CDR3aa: CASSLRSGVLETQYF
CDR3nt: TGTGCCAGCAGCTTACGTTCGGGAGTTCTCGAGACCCAGTACTTC

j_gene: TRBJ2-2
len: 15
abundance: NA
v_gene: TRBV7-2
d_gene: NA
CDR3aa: CASREGAQNTGELFF
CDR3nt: TGTGCCAGCAGGGAGGGCGCGCAGAACACCGGGGAGCTGTTTTTT

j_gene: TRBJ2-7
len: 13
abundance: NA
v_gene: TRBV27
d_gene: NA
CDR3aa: CASSFAVSYEQYF
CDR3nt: TGTGCCAGCAGTTTCGCAGTCTCCTACGAGCAGTACTTC

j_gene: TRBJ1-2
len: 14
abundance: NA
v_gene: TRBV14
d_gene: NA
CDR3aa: CASSRLGGGHGYTF
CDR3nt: TGTGCCAGCAGCCGTCTGGGAGGCGGCCATGGCTACACCTTC

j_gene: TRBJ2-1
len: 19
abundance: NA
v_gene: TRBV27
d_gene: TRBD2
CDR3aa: CASSFGGRAYLSSYNEQFF
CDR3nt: TGTGCCAGCAGTTTTGGCGGGAGGGCCTATTTGAGCTCCTACAATGAGCAGTTCTTC

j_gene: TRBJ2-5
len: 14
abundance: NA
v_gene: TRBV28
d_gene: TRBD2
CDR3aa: CASSGREGRETQYF
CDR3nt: TGTGCCAGCAGTGGGCGGGAGGGCCGCGAGACCCAGTACTTC

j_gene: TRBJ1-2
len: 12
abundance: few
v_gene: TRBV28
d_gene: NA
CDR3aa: CASSFPPYGYTF
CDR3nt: TGTGCCAGCAGTTTCCCTCCCTATGGCTACACCTTC

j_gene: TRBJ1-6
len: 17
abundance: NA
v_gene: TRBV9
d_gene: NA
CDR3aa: CASSSEGGMSISSPLHF
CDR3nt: TGTGCCAGCAGCTCCGAAGGAGGGATGAGTATTAGTTCACCCCTCCACTTT

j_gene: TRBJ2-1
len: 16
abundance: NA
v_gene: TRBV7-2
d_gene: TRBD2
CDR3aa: CASSLLAGRMRGEQFF
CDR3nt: TGTGCCAGCAGCTTACTAGCGGGTCGGATGCGGGGTGAGCAGTTCTTC

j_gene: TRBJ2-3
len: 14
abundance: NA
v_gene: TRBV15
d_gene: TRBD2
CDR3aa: CATRQGLAEHTQYF
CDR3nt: TGTGCCACCCGACAGGGACTAGCGGAGCATACGCAGTATTTT

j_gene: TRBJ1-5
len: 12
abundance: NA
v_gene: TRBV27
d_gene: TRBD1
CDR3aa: CASKTGDQPQHF
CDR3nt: TGTGCCAGCAAGACAGGGGATCAGCCCCAGCATTTT

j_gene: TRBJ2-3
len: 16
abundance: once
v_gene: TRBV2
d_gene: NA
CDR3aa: CASSAGQRQYTDTQYF
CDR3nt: TGTGCCAGCAGTGCCGGACAGCGGCAGTACACAGATACGCAGTATTTT

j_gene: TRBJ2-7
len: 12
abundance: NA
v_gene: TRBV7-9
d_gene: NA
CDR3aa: CASSPSSYEQYF
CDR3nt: TGTGCCAGCAGCCCTAGCTCCTACGAGCAGTACTTC

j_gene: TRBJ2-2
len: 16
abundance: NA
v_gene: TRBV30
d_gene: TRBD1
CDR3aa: CAWSVRNQGAIGELFF
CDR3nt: TGTGCCTGGAGTGTACGTAATCAGGGGGCAATCGGGGAGCTGTTTTTT

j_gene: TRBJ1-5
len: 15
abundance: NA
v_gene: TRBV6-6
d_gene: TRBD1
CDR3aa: CASSYEGAGVKPQHF
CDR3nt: TGTGCCAGCAGTTACGAGGGGGCTGGGGTGAAGCCCCAGCATTTT

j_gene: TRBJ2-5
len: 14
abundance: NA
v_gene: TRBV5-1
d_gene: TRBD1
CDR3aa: CASSKGTGRETQYF
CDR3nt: TGCGCCAGCAGCAAGGGGACAGGGCGAGAGACCCAGTACTTC

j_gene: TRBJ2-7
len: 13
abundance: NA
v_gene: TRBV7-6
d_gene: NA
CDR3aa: CASSLYGSYEQYF
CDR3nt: TGTGCCAGCAGCTTATACGGGTCCTACGAGCAGTACTTC

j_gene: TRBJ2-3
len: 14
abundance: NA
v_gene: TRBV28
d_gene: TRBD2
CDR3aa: CASDSGNLPDTQYF
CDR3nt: TGTGCCAGCGATAGCGGGAATTTACCAGATACGCAGTATTTT

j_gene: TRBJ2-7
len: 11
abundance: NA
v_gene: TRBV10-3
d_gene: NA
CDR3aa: CAIKGSYEQYF
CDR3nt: TGTGCCATCAAGGGGTCCTACGAGCAGTACTTC

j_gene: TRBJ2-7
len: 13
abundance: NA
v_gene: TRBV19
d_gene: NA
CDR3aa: CASSMAGSYEQYF
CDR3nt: TGTGCCAGTAGTATGGCAGGGTCCTACGAGCAGTACTTC

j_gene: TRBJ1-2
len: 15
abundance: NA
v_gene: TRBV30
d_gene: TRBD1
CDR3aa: CAGNGKRTGIGGYTF
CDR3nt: TGTGCCGGAAATGGAAAAAGGACAGGGATAGGTGGCTACACCTTC

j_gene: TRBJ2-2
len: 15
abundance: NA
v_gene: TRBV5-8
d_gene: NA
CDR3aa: CASSYPRGLLGELFF
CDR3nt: TGTGCCAGCAGCTACCCTCGGGGACTCCTCGGGGAGCTGTTTTTT

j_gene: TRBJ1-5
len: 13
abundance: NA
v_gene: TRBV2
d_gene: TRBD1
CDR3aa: CASSTDRDQPQHF
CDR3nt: TGTGCCAGCAGCACGGACAGGGATCAGCCCCAGCATTTT

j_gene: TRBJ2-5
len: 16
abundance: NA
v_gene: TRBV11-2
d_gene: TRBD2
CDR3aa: CASSPGLAAYQETQYF
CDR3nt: TGTGCCAGCAGCCCCGGACTAGCGGCGTACCAAGAGACCCAGTACTTC

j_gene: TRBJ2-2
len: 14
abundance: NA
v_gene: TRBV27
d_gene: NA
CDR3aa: CASSLAGNTGELFF
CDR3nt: TGTGCCAGCAGTTTAGCAGGGAATACCGGGGAGCTGTTTTTT

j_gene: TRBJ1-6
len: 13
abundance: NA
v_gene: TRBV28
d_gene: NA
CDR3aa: CASERDLNSPLHF
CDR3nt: TGTGCCAGCGAACGGGATTTAAATTCACCCCTCCACTTT

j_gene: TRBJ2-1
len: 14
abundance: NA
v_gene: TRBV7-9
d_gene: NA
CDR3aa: CASSLSRTFNEQFF
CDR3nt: TGTGCCAGCAGCTTATCGCGTACGTTCAATGAGCAGTTCTTC

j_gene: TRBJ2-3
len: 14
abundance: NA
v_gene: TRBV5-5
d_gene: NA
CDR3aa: CASSVTTSTDTQYF
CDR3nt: TGTGCCAGCAGCGTGACAACTAGCACAGATACACAGTATTTT

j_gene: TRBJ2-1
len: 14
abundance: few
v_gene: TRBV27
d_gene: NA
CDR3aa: CASRWSGGYNEQFF
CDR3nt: TGTGCCAGCAGGTGGAGCGGTGGATACAATGAGCAGTTCTTC

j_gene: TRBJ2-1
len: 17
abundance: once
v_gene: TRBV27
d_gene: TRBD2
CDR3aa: CASSLRGLAGTHNEQFF
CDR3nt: TGTGCCAGCAGTTTGCGTGGACTAGCGGGAACCCACAATGAGCAGTTCTTC

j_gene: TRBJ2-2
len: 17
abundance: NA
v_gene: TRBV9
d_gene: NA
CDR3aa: CASSAQGVVRLSGELFF
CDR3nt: TGTGCCAGCAGCGCCCAAGGGGTTGTAAGGCTTTCCGGGGAGCTGTTTTTT

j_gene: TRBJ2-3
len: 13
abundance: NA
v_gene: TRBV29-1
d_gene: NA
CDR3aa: CSVDTQGTDTQYF
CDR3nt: TGCAGCGTCGACACGCAGGGTACAGATACGCAGTATTTT

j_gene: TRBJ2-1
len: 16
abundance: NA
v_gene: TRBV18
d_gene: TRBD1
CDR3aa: CASSQGQGRVQNEQFF
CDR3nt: TGTGCCAGCTCACAAGGACAGGGGCGAGTCCAGAATGAGCAGTTCTTC

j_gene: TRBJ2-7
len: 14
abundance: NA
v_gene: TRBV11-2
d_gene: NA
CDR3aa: CASSLGRGSYEQYF
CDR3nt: TGTGCCAGCAGCTTAGGACGGGGTTCCTACGAGCAGTACTTC

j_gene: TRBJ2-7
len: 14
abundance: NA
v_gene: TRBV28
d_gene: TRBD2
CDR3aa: CASRASGDAYEQYF
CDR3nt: TGTGCCAGCAGAGCGAGCGGGGACGCCTACGAGCAGTACTTC

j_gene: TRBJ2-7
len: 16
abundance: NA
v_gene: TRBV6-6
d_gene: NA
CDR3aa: CASSYSPETRTYEQYF
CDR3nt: TGTGCCAGCAGTTACTCTCCCGAGACGAGGACCTACGAGCAGTACTTC

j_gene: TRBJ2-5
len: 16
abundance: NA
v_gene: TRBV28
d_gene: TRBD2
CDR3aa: CASSPSTSANRETQYF
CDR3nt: TGTGCCAGCAGTCCGTCGACTAGCGCGAACAGAGAGACCCAGTACTTC

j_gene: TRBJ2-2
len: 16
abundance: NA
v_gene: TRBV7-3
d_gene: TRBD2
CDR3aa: CASSLTLASGTGELFF
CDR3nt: TGTGCCAGCAGCTTAACCCTGGCTAGCGGGACCGGGGAGCTGTTTTTT